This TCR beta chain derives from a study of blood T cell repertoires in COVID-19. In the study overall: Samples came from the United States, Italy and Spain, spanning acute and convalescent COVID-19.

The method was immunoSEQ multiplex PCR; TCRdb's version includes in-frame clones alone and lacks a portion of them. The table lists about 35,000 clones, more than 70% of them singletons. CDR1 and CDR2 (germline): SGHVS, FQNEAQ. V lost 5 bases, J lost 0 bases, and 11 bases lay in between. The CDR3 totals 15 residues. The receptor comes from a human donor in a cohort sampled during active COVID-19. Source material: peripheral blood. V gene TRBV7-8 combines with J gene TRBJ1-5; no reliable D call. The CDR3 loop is CASSRQPYSNQPQHF. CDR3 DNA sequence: TGTGCCAGCAGCCGTCAACCCTATAGCAATCAGCCCCAGCATTTT.